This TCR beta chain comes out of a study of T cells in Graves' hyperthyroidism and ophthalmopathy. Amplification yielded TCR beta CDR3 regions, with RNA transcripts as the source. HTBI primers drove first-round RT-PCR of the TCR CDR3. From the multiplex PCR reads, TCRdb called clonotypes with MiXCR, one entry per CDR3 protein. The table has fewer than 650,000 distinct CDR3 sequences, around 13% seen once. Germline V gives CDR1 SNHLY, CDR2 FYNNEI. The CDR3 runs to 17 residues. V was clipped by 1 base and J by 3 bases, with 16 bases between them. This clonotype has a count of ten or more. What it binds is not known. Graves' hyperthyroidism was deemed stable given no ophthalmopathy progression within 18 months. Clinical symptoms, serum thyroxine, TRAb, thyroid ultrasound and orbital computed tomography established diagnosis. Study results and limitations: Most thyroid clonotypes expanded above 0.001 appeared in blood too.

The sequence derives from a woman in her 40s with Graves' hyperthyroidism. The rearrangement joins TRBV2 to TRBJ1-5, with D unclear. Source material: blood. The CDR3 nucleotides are TGTGCCAGCAGTGAAGGGGTGGCAGCAAACTCCAATCAGCCCCAGCATTTT. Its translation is CASSEGVAANSNQPQHF.